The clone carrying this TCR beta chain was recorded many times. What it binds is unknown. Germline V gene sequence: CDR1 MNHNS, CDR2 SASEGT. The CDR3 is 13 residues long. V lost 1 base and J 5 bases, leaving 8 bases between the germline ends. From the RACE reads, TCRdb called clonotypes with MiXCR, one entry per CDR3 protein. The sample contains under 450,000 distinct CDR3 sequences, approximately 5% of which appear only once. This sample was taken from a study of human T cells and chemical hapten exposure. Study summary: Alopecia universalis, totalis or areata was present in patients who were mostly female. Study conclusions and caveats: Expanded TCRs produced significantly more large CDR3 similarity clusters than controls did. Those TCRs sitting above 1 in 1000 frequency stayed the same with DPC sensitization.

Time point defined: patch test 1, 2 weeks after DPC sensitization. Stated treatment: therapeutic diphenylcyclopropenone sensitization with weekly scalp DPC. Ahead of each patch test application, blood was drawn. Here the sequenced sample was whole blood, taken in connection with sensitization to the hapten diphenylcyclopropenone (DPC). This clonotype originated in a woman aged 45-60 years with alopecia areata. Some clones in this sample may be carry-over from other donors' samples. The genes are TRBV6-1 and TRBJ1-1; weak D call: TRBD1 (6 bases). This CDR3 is CASSEGQGTEAFF. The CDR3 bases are TGTGCCAGCAGTGAAGGGCAGGGGACTGAAGCTTTCTTT.